This T cell receptor beta chain was captured in a study of CD8 T cells in ankylosing spondylitis. This clonotype was found many times. The target antigen is unknown. Study-wide results and limits: Blood from ankylosing spondylitis patients appeared to carry a characteristic roughly 8-variant TCR beta motif. Disease-linked clones were CD8+ and relatively rare in peripheral blood. A number of the motif variants had already been described in reactive arthritis synovial fluid and blood.

V lost 6 bases, J lost 5 bases, and 14 bases lay in between. CDR3 length: 14 residues. MiXCR was run by TCRdb on the 5' RACE reads, yielding one entry per CDR3 protein. Among roughly 250,000 distinct CDR3 sequences listed, roughly 8.6% were seen once. Sequenced material: blood, either unsorted or a sorted T cell fraction (not recorded which). This receptor was taken from a male donor with ankylosing spondylitis or in good health (not recorded which). The V call is TRBV12-3 or TRBV12-4, the J call TRBJ1-5, with unresolved D. CDR3 loop: CASSPGRWDQPQHF. CDR3 nucleotides: TGTGCCAGCAGCCCTGGACGGTGGGATCAGCCCCAGCATTTT.